What follows is one T cell receptor (beta chain) and its context. This specimen belongs to a study of blood T cell repertoires in COVID-19. The CDR3 has 15 residues. Germline CDR1 and CDR2: LGHDT and YNNKEL (reference sequence). Trimming took 0 bases from V and 6 from J, leaving 14 bases between them. Source study methods: Amplification from reference gene primers served as the basis for estimated nucleated cell counts. The method was immunoSEQ multiplex PCR; TCRdb's version includes in-frame clones alone and lacks a portion of them. V, J and clone size were drawn from that table, and D and trimming were deduced from the DNA. The sample has 150,000 to 200,000 clones, under 85% seen once.

V usage is TRBV3-1 (or the pseudogene TRBV3-2) and J usage is TRBJ1-2; a weak D match, TRBD1 (5 bases). Sequencing used peripheral blood. The clonotype was recovered from a woman in her sixties or seventies with COVID-19, enrolled during active disease. In DNA, the CDR3 is TGTGCCAGCAGCCAAGATGGGTCAGGGATCGATGGCTACACCTTC. Translation gives CASSQDGSGIDGYTF.